In this sample, the clone carrying this T cell receptor beta chain turned up once. The antigen is undetermined. The germline V gene encodes CDR1 MGHDK and CDR2 SYGVNS. Between the trimmed V and J ends, which lost 1 base and 7 bases, there was a span of 13 bases. The CDR3 has 15 amino acids. This sample was included in a study of T-cell memory formation after mild COVID-19. Study information: TCR clusters were mostly confined to one donor each. Whole-study results and caveats: Contracting clones from day 15 to 85 had balanced CD4/CD8; later expanders favoured CD4+.

TCR alpha and TCR beta cDNA libraries with sample barcodes and UMIs came from 5'RACE using constant-segment primers. TCRdb processed the 5' RACE reads anew with MiXCR; each CDR3 protein has one entry. In the table there are 400,000 to 550,000 distinct CDR3 sequences, approximately 23% of which are singletons. The receptor comes from an adult woman who had mild COVID-19 (a few samples of this study predate the infection). Cell type and time point are not known. This chain connects TRBV25-1 to TRBJ1-4; D is unclear. The sequenced sample was PBMCs or a T cell subset sorted from them (not recorded which). CDR3 DNA: TGTGCCAGCAGTGAATTCGGTGGGGTGATTGAAAAACTGTTTTTT. Translating gives CASSEFGGVIEKLFF.